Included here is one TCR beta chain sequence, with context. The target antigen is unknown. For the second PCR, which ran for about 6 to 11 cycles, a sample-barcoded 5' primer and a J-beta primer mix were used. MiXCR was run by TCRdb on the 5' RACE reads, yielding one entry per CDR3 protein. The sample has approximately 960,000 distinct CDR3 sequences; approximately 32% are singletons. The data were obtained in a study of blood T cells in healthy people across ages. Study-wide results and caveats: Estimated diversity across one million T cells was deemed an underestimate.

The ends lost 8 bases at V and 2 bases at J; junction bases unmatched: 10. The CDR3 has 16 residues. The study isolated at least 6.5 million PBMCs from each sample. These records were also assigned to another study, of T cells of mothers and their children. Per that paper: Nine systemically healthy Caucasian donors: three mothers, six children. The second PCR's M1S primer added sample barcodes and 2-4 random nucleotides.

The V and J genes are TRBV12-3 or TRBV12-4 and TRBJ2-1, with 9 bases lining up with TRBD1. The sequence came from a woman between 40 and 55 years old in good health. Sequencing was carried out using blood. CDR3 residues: CASRNRGPNPYNEQFF. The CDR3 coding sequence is TGTGCCAGCCGCAACAGGGGGCCCAATCCCTACAATGAGCAGTTCTTC.